This T cell receptor beta chain was captured in a study of blood T cell repertoires in COVID-19. Study summary: PBMCs, B-cell-depleted T cells, or T cells provided the cDNA or gDNA that made up the material.

Source study methods: Quantification of nucleated cells was approximated via reference gene primer amplification. Method: immunoSEQ multiplex PCR; TCRdb's copy keeps in-frame clones and lacks some. V and J calls plus clone size are reproduced from that table; the DNA served to infer D and trimming. The sample yields 200,000 or so clones, roughly nine tenths seen once. The V gene's germline CDR1 is SGHRS and CDR2 YFSETQ. The CDR3 length is 13 residues. V dropped 3 bases and J dropped 7 bases, with 11 bases sitting between them. V is TRBV5-1 and J is TRBJ1-5; perhaps TRBD1 as D (5 bases). This clonotype was obtained from a woman in her seventies with acute or convalescent COVID-19. The sequencing sample was made of peripheral blood. The CDR3 spells CASSWGGEQPQHF. The CDR3 DNA reads TGCGCCAGCAGCTGGGGAGGGGAACAGCCCCAGCATTTT.